This entry lists 16 T cell receptor beta chains sequenced from one sample in a study of chemoradiotherapy in HPV16-positive cancers. Produced via immunoSEQ multiplex PCR; TCRdb's table is partial and in-frame only. Of approximately 23,000 clones in the sample, around nine tenths were seen once. The sequencing here drew on blood, taken from a patient who underwent chemoradiotherapy. The receptors derive from a human donor with HPV-associated anogenital cancer.

V is TRBV5-1 and J is TRBJ2-1, with a weak D call TRBD1 (5 bases). Between the trimmed V and J ends, which lost 0 bases and 9 bases, there was a span of 16 bases. This CDR3 has 15 amino acids. Looked up from germline, CDR1 is SGHRS and CDR2 is YFSETQ. Written as DNA, the CDR3 is TGCGCCAGCAGCTTGGCCGTGCCCCGGACAAGTGAGCAGTTCTTC. Its translation is CASSLAVPRTSEQFF.

V gene TRBV28 combines with J gene TRBJ1-2; tentatively, D is TRBD1 (5 bases). The ends were cut back, 2 bases at V and 8 bases at J, with 12 bases in the middle. CDR1 is MDHEN and CDR2 is SYDVKM in the germline V gene. The CDR3 has 13 amino acids. This CDR3 reads CASSLTGGGGYTF. In nucleotides, the CDR3 is TGTGCCAGCAGTTTAACGGGGGGAGGCGGCTACACCTTC.

CDR3 protein: CASSLDGRYTGELFF. CDR3 DNA: TGCGCCAGCAGCTTGGACGGCAGATACACCGGGGAGCTGTTTTTT. The chain uses TRBV5-1 and TRBJ2-2; D unclear. The germline V and J ends were trimmed by 0 bases and 3 bases, with 9 bases remaining between them. Germline lookup yields CDR1 SGHRS and CDR2 YFSETQ. CDR3 length: 15 amino acids.

The chain combines TRBV9 with TRBJ2-3; the D gene is possibly TRBD1 (6 bases). The ends were cut back, 3 bases at V and 1 base at J, with 9 bases in the middle. Germline values: CDR1 SGDLS, CDR2 YYNGEE. The CDR3 totals 14 residues. The CDR3 nucleotides read TGTGCCAGCAGCGGACAGGAAGGCACAGATACGCAGTATTTT. It specifies CASSGQEGTDTQYF.

In its sample, this clone was seen once. The chain links TRBV4-1 to TRBJ2-1; a possible D gene is TRBD1 (5 bases). This CDR3 is 15 amino acids long. V lost 1 base to trimming and J lost 9 bases, with 16 bases between them. From germline, CDR1 is MGHRA and CDR2 YSYEKL. CDR3 nucleotide sequence: TGCGCCAGCAGCCAAGGTGAAGCCCCTGGGGCTGAGCAGTTCTTC. It encodes CASSQGEAPGAEQFF.

The chain joins TRBV10-3 to TRBJ2-6; D is uncertain. V was trimmed by 9 bases and J by 1 base, leaving 10 bases between them. The CDR3 has 14 amino acids. CDR1 is ENHRY and CDR2 is SYGVKD in the germline V gene. The CDR3: CAISEGSGANVLTF. CDR3 DNA sequence: TGTGCCATTTCCGAAGGGTCTGGGGCCAACGTCCTGACTTTC.

This clone was found once. V usage is TRBV5-8 and J usage is TRBJ2-5; unclear D gene. Germline V CDR1 and CDR2: SGHTS, YDEGEE. The V gene lost 6 bases and the J gene lost 1 base, with 16 bases spanning the gap. This CDR3 region has 15 residues. The CDR3 is CASTLRRISQETQYF. The CDR3 coding sequence is TGTGCCAGCACCCTGCGCAGGATATCCCAAGAGACCCAGTACTTC.

This clone was picked up one time. This sequence joins TRBV27 and TRBJ2-7; 7 bases are a match to TRBD1. V was clipped by 8 bases and J by 9 bases; unmatched bases: 10. This CDR3 contains 12 residues. CDR1 is MNHEY and CDR2 is SMNVEV in the germline V gene (reference sequence). CDR3 in DNA: TGTGCCAGCGGATGGGACAGAATGGGGCAGTACTTC. It yields the protein CASGWDRMGQYF.

This clone appeared a few times. The CDR3 region has the DNA TGCAGCGCATCGGGACAGGGGAACACTGAAGCTTTCTTT. The encoded protein is CSASGQGNTEAFF. V and J are TRBV29-1 and TRBJ1-1; 9 bases fit TRBD1. The germline V gene encodes CDR1 SQVTM and CDR2 ANQGSEA. The CDR3 sequence is 13 residues long. The ends lost 7 bases at V and 1 base at J; junction bases unmatched: 4. Drawing the rest from reference TRBV29-1 and TRBJ1-1, the complete variable domain is SAVISQKPSRDICQRGTSLTIQCQVDSQVTMMFWYRQQPGQSLTLIATANQGSEATYESGFVIDKFPISRPNLTFSTLTVSNMSPEDSSIYLCSASGQGNTEAFFGQGTRLTVV.

The chain couples TRBV2 to TRBJ2-7; D gene ambiguous. Germline loops: CDR1 SNHLY, CDR2 FYNNEI. The CDR3 runs 12 residues. The V gene lost 1 base and the J gene lost 5 bases, with 6 bases spanning the gap. The chain's CDR3 is CASSEEQDEQYF. The CDR3 DNA reads as TGTGCCAGCAGTGAAGAGCAAGACGAGCAGTACTTC.

This chain joins TRBV11-2 and TRBJ2-1; D gene uncertain. Trimming removed 5 bases at V and 8 bases at J, with 7 bases between. This CDR3 has 11 amino acids. CDR1 is SGHAT and CDR2 is FQNNGV in the germline V gene. DNA for the CDR3: TGTGCCAGCAGCAAGGTCGATGAGCAGTTCTTC. It translates to CASSKVDEQFF.

V and J are TRBV6-5 and TRBJ1-1; 7 nucleotides match TRBD1. V shed 6 bases, J shed 4 bases, and the junction held 8 bases outside the gene matches. Germline CDR1 is MNHEY and CDR2 is SVGAGI. This CDR3 is 14 amino acids long. This chain's CDR3 is CASSRQGLVTEAFF. The CDR3 nucleotides read TGTGCCAGCAGCCGACAGGGATTGGTCACTGAAGCTTTCTTT.

The gene calls are TRBV2 and TRBJ2-7, with TRBD1 matching 8 bases. The V segment lost 7 bases and the J segment 5 bases; nucleotides outside the gene matches: 4. The CDR3 contains 12 residues. Germline V gene lookup returns CDR1 SNHLY and CDR2 FYNNEI. DNA of the CDR3: TGTGCCAGCACGCCGGACAGGGACGAGCAGTACTTC. Translating it yields CASTPDRDEQYF.

The chain employs TRBV7-9 and TRBJ2-2, with 8 bases aligning to TRBD1. The J segment lost 7 bases and the V segment lost 5 bases, leaving 9 bases of the junction unmatched. CDR1 is SEHNR, CDR2 FQNEAQ, per germline (reference sequence). The CDR3 contains 15 residues. The CDR3 here is CASSPGQAVDGELFF. The CDR3 DNA sequence: TGTGCCAGCAGCCCGGGACAGGCAGTGGACGGGGAGCTGTTTTTT.

The rearrangement uses TRBV30 and TRBJ2-5, with D tentatively TRBD1 or TRBD2 (6 bases each). The CDR3 has 16 amino acids. Germline V CDR1 and CDR2: GTSNPN, SVGIG (reference sequence). Trimming stripped 2 bases from V and 4 bases from J, with 20 bases between. The CDR3 sequence: CAWSPLVGGLGETQYF. CDR3 DNA: TGTGCCTGGAGTCCACTGGTCGGGGGCTTAGGAGAGACCCAGTACTTC.

The rearrangement uses TRBV5-1 and TRBJ2-3; possibly TRBD1 for D (5 bases). Trimming took 3 bases from V and 2 from J, leaving 7 bases between them. This CDR3 contains 13 residues. In germline, CDR1 is SGHRS, CDR2 YFSETQ. CDR3 DNA sequence: TGCGCCAGCAGCTCGACAGACACAGATACGCAGTATTTT. It yields the protein CASSSTDTDTQYF.